This T cell receptor beta chain was sequenced in a study of blood T cell repertoires in COVID-19. This CDR3 has 13 residues. Trimming removed 3 bases at V and 8 bases at J, with 11 bases between. In the original workflow: Amplification from reference gene primers served as the basis for estimated nucleated cell counts. Produced via immunoSEQ multiplex PCR; TCRdb's table is partial and in-frame only. V and J calls and clone size follow that table, whereas D and trimming were derived from the DNA. The sample has some 200,000 clones, more than 80% seen once. This clonotype originated in a woman between 40 and 50 years old with COVID-19, enrolled during active disease. This chain uses TRBV12-3 or TRBV12-4 with TRBJ1-5; D gene uncertain. The sample comprised peripheral blood. The CDR3 is CASSLGSRKPQHF. DNA of the CDR3: TGTGCCAGCAGTTTGGGGAGTCGAAAGCCCCAGCATTTT.